The TCR beta chain described here comes from a study of graft-versus-host responses after intestinal transplantation. A note on this clone: The antigen remains unidentified.

Study-level results: GvH clonotypes were identified within recipient marrow, with a subset emerging first in ileum or blood.

Trimming removed 0 bases from V and 8 bases from J, with 14 bases in between. The CDR3 spans 15 residues. Germline V gene lookup returns CDR1 MGHDK and CDR2 SYGVNS. TCRdb keeps only in-frame clones here, not all; method: immunoSEQ multiplex PCR. The table includes 6,000 to 8,000 clones, 83% detected once. Researchers processed graft tissue to release intraepithelial and lamina propria lymphocytes. This TCR was recovered from a human patient who received an intestinal transplant, so some T cells may come from the graft donor. The chain combines TRBV25-1 with TRBJ2-4; D is ambiguous. The sequencing used ileum tissue, collected around 300 days after intestinal transplant. The CDR3 DNA sequence: TGTGCCAGCAGTGAATATCCCCTCCAAGGACACATTCAGTACTTC. Its protein product is CASSEYPLQGHIQYF.